Presented here are 21 T cell receptor beta chains from one specimen sequenced in a study of CD8 T cell repertoires and HIV-1 epitope variants. These receptors are not linked to any known antigen. Method: immunoSEQ multiplex PCR; TCRdb's copy keeps in-frame clones and lacks some. The sample yields 4,500 to 6,500 clones, approximately 70% seen once. Specimen: cultured CD8+ T cells derived from PBMCs. These receptors were taken from a male donor with HIV.

CDR3 nucleotide sequence: TGTGCCAGCAGTTACGTAGCGGGGGGCCGCTACGAGCAGTACTTC. Protein: CASSYVAGGRYEQYF. The rearrangement links TRBV6-5 to TRBJ2-7; TRBD2 aligns across 10 bases. CDR3 length: 15 amino acids. Germline V lookup: CDR1 MNHEY, CDR2 SVGAGI. The junction had 4 bases not matched to a gene; V was cut back by 2 bases and J by 3 bases.

In this sample, this clone turned up a few times. V and J are TRBV7-9 and TRBJ2-7; 9 bases are a match to TRBD1. The germline gives CDR1 SEHNR, CDR2 FQNEAQ (reference sequence). The CDR3 is 14 residues long. V lost 4 bases to trimming and J lost 3 bases; unmatched junction nucleotides: 4. As DNA, the CDR3 is TGTGCCAGCAGCTGGACAGGGGCCGGCTACGAGCAGTACTTC. It translates to CASSWTGAGYEQYF. The full variable domain, in which reference TRBV7-9 and TRBJ2-7 provide the parts outside the CDR3, is DTGVSQNPRHKITKRGQNVTFRCDPISEHNRLYWYRQTLGQGPEFLTYFQNEAQLEKSRLLSDRFSAERPKGSFSTLEIQRTEQGDSAMYLCASSWTGAGYEQYFGPGTRLTVT.

J is TRBJ1-6 and V is TRBV6-1; TRBD1 matches at 7 bases. With V trimmed by 4 bases and J by 7 bases, 4 bases remained unmatched. CDR1 and CDR2 (germline): MNHNS, SASEGT. This CDR3 has 14 residues. This CDR3 reads CASSVGQDNSPLHF. In DNA, the CDR3 is TGTGCCAGCAGTGTCGGACAGGACAATTCACCCCTCCACTTT.

The count of this clone is one. V usage is TRBV18 and J usage is TRBJ2-2; no reliable D call. V was trimmed by 0 bases and J by 0 bases, leaving 8 bases between them. The CDR3 length is 16 residues. CDR1 and CDR2 (germline): KGHSH, LQKENI. CDR3 sequence reads: CASSPPETANTGELFF. The CDR3 DNA is TGTGCCAGCTCACCACCAGAGACGGCGAACACCGGGGAGCTGTTTTTT.

This clone is deemed medium-sized (0.01 to 0.1%). The gene calls are TRBV14 and TRBJ2-2, with no clear D. The V gene's germline CDR1 is SGHDN and CDR2 FVKESK. The CDR3 covers 14 residues. V lost 6 bases and J 0 bases, leaving 8 bases between the germline ends. The CDR3 spells CASRLEANTGELFF. CDR3 nucleotide sequence: TGTGCCAGCAGGCTAGAAGCGAACACCGGGGAGCTGTTTTTT.

V is TRBV19 and J is TRBJ2-7; no firm D call. CDR3 size: 15 residues. With 1 base removed from V and 1 base from J, the gap between germline ends came to 11 bases. Germline values: CDR1 LNHDA, CDR2 SQIVND (reference sequence). CDR3 region: CASSIGQIRSYEQYF. The DNA for the CDR3 is TGTGCCAGTAGTATAGGTCAAATCAGGTCCTACGAGCAGTACTTC.

This chain connects TRBV7-9 to TRBJ2-7; D remains unclear. The ends were cut back, 6 bases at V and 2 bases at J, with 14 bases in the middle. This CDR3 has 14 amino acids. Germline V lookup: CDR1 SEHNR, CDR2 FQNEAQ (reference sequence). The CDR3 coding sequence is TGTGCCAGCAGTTCAGATGTCTCGGCCTACGAGCAGTACTTC. Translation: CASSSDVSAYEQYF.

J is TRBJ2-1 and V is TRBV2; 9 bases map to TRBD1. V lost 6 bases, J lost 5 bases, and 11 bases stayed unmatched. This CDR3 spans 16 amino acids. Germline loops: CDR1 SNHLY, CDR2 FYNNEI. The CDR3 nucleotides read TGTGCCAGCAGAGAGCGGACAGGGGAGCCCCACAATGAGCAGTTCTTC. This encodes CASRERTGEPHNEQFF.

The J gene is TRBJ1-1, the V gene TRBV5-1; no reliable D call. CDR3 length equals 15 residues. Trimming removed 0 bases from V and 1 base from J, with 10 bases in between. The germline V gene has CDR1 SGHRS and CDR2 YFSETQ. As DNA, the CDR3 is TGCGCCAGCAGCTTGGGCGGGATAGGGAACACTGAAGCTTTCTTT. Protein: CASSLGGIGNTEAFF.

The genes are TRBV29-1 and TRBJ2-5; D uncertain. Germline-derived CDR1 and CDR2 are SQVTM and ANQGSEA. V lost 3 bases, J lost 3 bases, and 2 bases lay in between. CDR3 length equals 10 residues. In DNA form, the CDR3 reads TGCAGCGTTGAGGAAGAGACCCAGTACTTC. It yields the protein CSVEEETQYF.

V gene TRBV5-6 combines with J gene TRBJ2-5; D unresolved. With the DNA end fitting TRBJ2-7 better, the J assignment may be wrong. Germline V gene lookup returns CDR1 SGHDT and CDR2 YYEEEE. The CDR3 contains 12 residues. CDR3 bases: TGTGCCAGCAGCTTCGCCGAGTACGAGCAGTACTTC. Its translation: CASSFAEYEQYF.

The gene calls are TRBV6-1 and TRBJ2-7; the D gene is possibly TRBD2 (6 bases). V was shortened by 2 bases and J by 3 bases, with 23 bases between the two germline ends. Germline-derived CDR1 and CDR2 are MNHNS and SASEGT. The CDR3 runs to 18 residues. As DNA, the CDR3 is TGTGCCAGCAGTGAAAGCACTAGCTCTTGGGACCCCCACTACGAGCAGTACTTC. It yields the protein CASSESTSSWDPHYEQYF.

The chain employs TRBV5-1 and TRBJ2-2, with D perhaps TRBD1 (6 bases). V was trimmed by 7 bases and J by 4 bases, leaving 14 bases between them. Looked up from germline, CDR1 is SGHRS and CDR2 is YFSETQ. There are 14 residues in the CDR3. CDR3 protein: CASRQDPITGELFF. As DNA, the CDR3 is TGCGCCAGCCGACAGGATCCCATCACCGGGGAGCTGTTTTTT.

This chain joins TRBV7-8 and TRBJ2-2, with 9 positions matching TRBD1. The CDR3 length is 17 residues. V lost 8 bases to trimming and J lost 2 bases; unmatched junction nucleotides: 12. Germline assignment: CDR1 SGHVS and CDR2 FQNEAQ. CDR3 in DNA: TGTGCCAGCTCTATTTCCAGGACAGGGGTTAACACCGGGGAGCTGTTTTTT. Its translation is CASSISRTGVNTGELFF.

The chain uses TRBV19 and TRBJ2-3; 7 nucleotides agree with TRBD2. CDR1 is LNHDA, CDR2 SQIVND, per germline (reference sequence). The CDR3 has 15 residues. Trimming removed 7 bases from V and 6 bases from J; junction bases left unmatched: 13. The DNA of the CDR3 is TGTGCCAGTACCCGACAGCGGGGAGGGTCGGATACGCAGTATTTT. It specifies CASTRQRGGSDTQYF.

The chain is built from TRBV28 and TRBJ2-7; D perhaps matches TRBD2 (5 bases). Germline CDR1 reads MDHEN; CDR2 reads SYDVKM. CDR3 size: 15 residues. V was shortened by 4 bases and J by 3 bases, with 16 bases between the two germline ends. This CDR3 is CASSSTSSRRYEQYF. CDR3 DNA sequence: TGTGCCAGCAGTTCTACTAGTTCCCGGCGCTACGAGCAGTACTTC.

This clone occurred a few times. The rearrangement uses TRBV4-3 and TRBJ2-7; D unresolved. CDR3 length equals 13 residues. Germline V gene data show CDR1 as LGHNA and CDR2 as YSLEER. Trimming removed 2 bases at V and 4 bases at J, with 9 bases between. CDR3 nucleotides: TGCGCCAGCAGCCAATTTGCAGAGTACGAGCAGTACTTC. It codes for CASSQFAEYEQYF.

This chain links TRBV27 with TRBJ2-6; TRBD2 might be the D (5 bases). Trimming left V 6 bases short and J 2 bases short, with 14 bases between. Looked up from germline, CDR1 is MNHEY and CDR2 is SMNVEV (reference sequence). This CDR3 has 16 amino acids. The CDR3 DNA sequence: TGTGCCAGCAGGCCGTCCCCAGCGGCTGGGGCCAACGTCCTGACTTTC. Translating it yields CASRPSPAAGANVLTF.

This clone was recorded only once. The chain recombines TRBV7-9 with TRBJ2-1; 8 nucleotides align to TRBD1. V gave up 5 bases and J gave up 5 bases; unmatched junction bases: 8. This CDR3 is 15 amino acids long. CDR1 is SEHNR and CDR2 is FQNEAQ in the germline V gene (reference sequence). Here the CDR3 reads CASSPGQGADNEQFF. DNA of the CDR3: TGTGCCAGCAGCCCCGGACAGGGAGCGGACAATGAGCAGTTCTTC.

The chain carries TRBV5-1 and TRBJ2-7, with 7 nucleotides matching TRBD2. Germline CDR1 reads SGHRS; CDR2 reads YFSETQ. Losses at the gene ends were 1 base for V and 0 bases for J; bases not matched to a gene: 4. The CDR3 has 15 residues. The CDR3 DNA reads as TGCGCCAGCAGCTTGAACGGGGGGAGCTCCTACGAGCAGTACTTC. Translating gives CASSLNGGSSYEQYF.

This chain connects TRBV28 to TRBJ1-1; 7 positions match TRBD1. This CDR3 comprises 16 residues. Germline assignment: CDR1 MDHEN and CDR2 SYDVKM. V lost 6 bases and J lost 5; bases outside the gene matches: 15. This CDR3 is CASSFITGARSTEAFF. The CDR3 coding sequence is TGTGCCAGCAGCTTCATTACAGGGGCGAGGTCGACTGAAGCTTTCTTT.